Listed below are T cell receptor beta chains from one sample, sequenced in a study of cytomegalovirus exposure and HLA in healthy donors. Sequenced by immunoSEQ multiplex PCR; TCRdb stores in-frame clones only, minus some. Seen here are under 200,000 clones, about four fifths observed once, and the top ten hold around 0.37%. Sample: PBMCs. The receptors stem from a boy aged 2 to 10 in good health and CMV-seronegative. The CDR3 runs from the conserved cysteine through the conserved F or W. Each record gives: D gene, clone size, J gene, V gene, CDR3 DNA, CDR3 protein. D genes are given only for firm matches. Size is omitted from some rows. Given values are once, few, many or a class for expanded clones.

D: NA; size: NA; J: TRBJ2-1; V: TRBV7-9; DNA: TGTGCCAGCAGCTTAGGGGTTCTCCGGAGCTCCTACAATGAGCAGTTCTTC; CDR3: CASSLGVLRSSYNEQFF
D: TRBD2; size: NA; J: TRBJ2-1; V: TRBV11-2; DNA: TGTGCCAGCAGCATATCAAATAGCGGGGGCTATGAGCAGTTCTTC; CDR3: CASSISNSGGYEQFF
D: TRBD1; size: NA; J: TRBJ2-6; V: TRBV2; DNA: TGTGCCAGCAGTCACGACAGGGGGCCTTTCTCTGGGGCCAACGTCCTGACTTTC; CDR3: CASSHDRGPFSGANVLTF
D: TRBD2; size: once; J: TRBJ2-7; V: TRBV28; DNA: TGTGCCAGCAGTTCCCCTCCGCGGAGACTAGCGGGAGGGGAGCAGTACTTC; CDR3: CASSSPPRRLAGGEQYF
D: TRBD2; size: NA; J: TRBJ2-5; V: TRBV27; DNA: TGTGCCAGCAGCACAGGACTAGCGGGAGGGCCGAGTTCAGAGACCCAGTACTTC; CDR3: CASSTGLAGGPSSETQYF
D: TRBD2; size: NA; J: TRBJ2-1; V: TRBV5-1; DNA: TGCGCCAGCAGCTTGGAGCAGGGACTAGCGGGAGGCTGGGAGCAGTTCTTC; CDR3: CASSLEQGLAGGWEQFF
D: TRBD1; size: NA; J: TRBJ2-7; V: TRBV6-6; DNA: TGTGCCAGCAGTTACGCCTCCGGGACAGAGGACGAGCAGTACTTC; CDR3: CASSYASGTEDEQYF
D: NA; size: few; J: TRBJ1-1; V: TRBV2; DNA: TGTGCCACAGCAGGGCCTGAAGCTTTCTTT; CDR3: CATAGPEAFF
D: NA; size: NA; J: TRBJ2-7; V: TRBV19; DNA: TGTGCCAGTAGTATAGTGGGGGGAATGAGCTCCTACGAGCAGTACTTC; CDR3: CASSIVGGMSSYEQYF
D: TRBD1; size: NA; J: TRBJ2-2; V: TRBV5-4; DNA: TGTGCCAGCAGCCGACCCGGGACAGGGAATAGGGAGTGGGGCACCGGGGAGCTGTTTTTT; CDR3: CASSRPGTGNREWGTGELFF
D: NA; size: once; J: TRBJ2-3; V: TRBV5-1; DNA: TGCGCCAGCAGCTTGGAGGGGGGAGGGCCAGATACGCAGTATTTT; CDR3: CASSLEGGGPDTQYF
D: NA; size: NA; J: TRBJ1-1; V: TRBV25-1; DNA: TGTGCCAGCAGTGACAGGGAATGGGGGAACACTGAAGCTTTCTTT; CDR3: CASSDREWGNTEAFF
D: TRBD1; size: NA; J: TRBJ2-5; V: TRBV28; DNA: TGTGCCAGCAGTCCCCGGACAGGGGGAAGTTCGGAGACCCAGTACTTC; CDR3: CASSPRTGGSSETQYF
D: NA; size: NA; J: TRBJ1-3; V: TRBV29-1; DNA: TGCAGCGTCTCTGGCAGGGGTGGAAACACCATATATTTT; CDR3: CSVSGRGGNTIYF
D: NA; size: NA; J: TRBJ2-1; V: TRBV2; DNA: TGTGCCAGCAGTGAAATGGGGCCCCGACGGGCTCCGTGGAATGAGCAGTTCTTC; CDR3: CASSEMGPRRAPWNEQFF
D: TRBD2; size: NA; J: TRBJ2-3; V: TRBV5-1; DNA: TGCGCCAGCAGCTCCAAGCGGGACCTTAGCACAGATACGCAGTATTTT; CDR3: CASSSKRDLSTDTQYF
D: NA; size: NA; J: TRBJ1-5; V: TRBV5-6; DNA: TGTGCCAGCAGCTTGGGGCCCCGGGGGGGCGGGAATCAGCCCCAGCATTTT; CDR3: CASSLGPRGGGNQPQHF
D: TRBD2; size: NA; J: TRBJ2-7; V: TRBV6-4; DNA: TGTGCCAGCAGTCCCCCTCAACTAGCGGGAGATTACGAGCAGTACTTC; CDR3: CASSPPQLAGDYEQYF
D: NA; size: NA; J: TRBJ1-5; V: TRBV4-1; DNA: TGCGCCAGCAGCCAAGAAAACAGCTTTAATCAGCCCCAGCATTTT; CDR3: CASSQENSFNQPQHF
D: NA; size: few; J: TRBJ2-4; V: TRBV19; DNA: TGTGCCAGTAGTTCCTGGACGCGGACTGGCATTCAGTACTTC; CDR3: CASSSWTRTGIQYF
D: NA; size: few; J: TRBJ2-1; V: TRBV5-6; DNA: TGTGCCAGCAGCTCCCGGGACTTTTACAATGAGCAGTTCTTC; CDR3: CASSSRDFYNEQFF
D: NA; size: few; J: TRBJ1-1; V: TRBV7-9; DNA: TGTGCCAGCAGCTTATTCTCGGCGGGGGACACTGAAGCTTTCTTT; CDR3: CASSLFSAGDTEAFF
D: NA; size: NA; J: TRBJ1-2; V: TRBV27; DNA: TGTGCCAGCCTCGGGTTTCGGGGGGCCGTCTATGGCTACACCTTC; CDR3: CASLGFRGAVYGYTF
D: NA; size: NA; J: TRBJ2-2; V: TRBV29-1; DNA: TGCAGCGTTGAAGGGCAGAACACCGGGGAGCTGTTTTTT; CDR3: CSVEGQNTGELFF